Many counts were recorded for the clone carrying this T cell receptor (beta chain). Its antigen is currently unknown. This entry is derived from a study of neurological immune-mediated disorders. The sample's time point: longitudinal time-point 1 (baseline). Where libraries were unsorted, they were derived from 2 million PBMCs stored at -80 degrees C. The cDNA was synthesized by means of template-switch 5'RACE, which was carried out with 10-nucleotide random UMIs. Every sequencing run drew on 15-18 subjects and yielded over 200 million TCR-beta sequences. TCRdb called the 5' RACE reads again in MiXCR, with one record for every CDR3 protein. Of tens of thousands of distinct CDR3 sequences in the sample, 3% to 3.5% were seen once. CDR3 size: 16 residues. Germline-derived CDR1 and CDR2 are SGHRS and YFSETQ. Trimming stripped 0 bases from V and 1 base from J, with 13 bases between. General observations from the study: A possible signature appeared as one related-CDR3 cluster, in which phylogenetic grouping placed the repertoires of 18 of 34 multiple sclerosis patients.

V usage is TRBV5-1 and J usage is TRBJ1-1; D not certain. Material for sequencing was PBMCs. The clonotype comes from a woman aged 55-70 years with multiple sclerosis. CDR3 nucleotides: TGCGCCAGCAGCTTGGCCGGGATAGCCGCGAACACTGAAGCTTTCTTT. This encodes CASSLAGIAANTEAFF.